This T cell receptor beta chain is from a study of shared clonotypes between healthy human individuals. In the study overall: In total, the donors were a couple of women and a few men aged 18 to 49. CD4 naive and CD4 memory each took three plates per donor, while CD8 naive took two and CD8 memory one.

From germline, CDR1 is SQVTM and CDR2 ANQGSEA. The CDR3 covers 14 residues. Deletions cut 4 bases from V and 4 bases from J, with 16 bases between. Repertoires were generated with immunoSEQ multiplex PCR, while TCRdb's copy carries only in-frame clones and drops some. The sample shows around 1.5 million clones, approximately 98% of them seen only once. V gene TRBV29-1 combines with J gene TRBJ1-1; D remains ambiguous. The source of this sequence is a man aged 25 to 45 in good health. The specimen was naive CD4+ T cells sorted from blood. Noted subset: CD45RA+ positively selected. The CDR3 region is CSVAVDGWTTEAFF. The CDR3 nucleotides read TGCAGCGTTGCGGTGGACGGTTGGACCACTGAAGCTTTCTTT.